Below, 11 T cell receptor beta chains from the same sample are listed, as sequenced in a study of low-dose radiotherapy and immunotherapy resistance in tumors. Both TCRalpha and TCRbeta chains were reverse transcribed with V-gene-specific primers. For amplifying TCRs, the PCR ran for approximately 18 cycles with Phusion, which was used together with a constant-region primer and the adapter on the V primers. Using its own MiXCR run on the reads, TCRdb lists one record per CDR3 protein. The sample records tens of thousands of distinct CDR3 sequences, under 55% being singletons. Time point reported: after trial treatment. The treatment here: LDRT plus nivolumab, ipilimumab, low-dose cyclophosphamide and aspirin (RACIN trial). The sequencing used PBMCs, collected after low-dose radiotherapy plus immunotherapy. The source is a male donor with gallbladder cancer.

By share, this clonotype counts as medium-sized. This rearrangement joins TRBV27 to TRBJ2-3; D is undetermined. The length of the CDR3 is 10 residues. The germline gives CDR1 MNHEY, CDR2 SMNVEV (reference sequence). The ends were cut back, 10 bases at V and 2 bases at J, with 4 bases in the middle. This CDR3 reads CAIITDTQYF. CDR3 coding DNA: TGTGCCATCATCACAGATACGCAGTATTTT.

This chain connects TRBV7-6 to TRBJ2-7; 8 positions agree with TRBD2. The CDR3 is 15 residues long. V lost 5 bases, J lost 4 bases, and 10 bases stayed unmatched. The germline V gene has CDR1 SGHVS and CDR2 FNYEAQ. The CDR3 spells CASSTSGSQFYEQYF. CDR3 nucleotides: TGTGCCAGCAGCACCAGCGGGAGCCAGTTTTACGAGCAGTACTTC.

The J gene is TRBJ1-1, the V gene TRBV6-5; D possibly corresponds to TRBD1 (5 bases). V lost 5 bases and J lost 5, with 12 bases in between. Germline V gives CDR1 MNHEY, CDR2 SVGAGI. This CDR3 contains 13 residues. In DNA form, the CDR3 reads TGTGCCAGCAGTGCGGGGCGGGGGACTGAAGCTTTCTTT. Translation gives CASSAGRGTEAFF.

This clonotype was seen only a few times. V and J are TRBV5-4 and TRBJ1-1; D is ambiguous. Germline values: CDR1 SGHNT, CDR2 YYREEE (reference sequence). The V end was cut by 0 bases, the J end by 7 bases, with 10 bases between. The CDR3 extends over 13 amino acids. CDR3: CASSLAVGSEAFF. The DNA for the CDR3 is TGTGCCAGCAGCTTGGCCGTGGGGAGTGAAGCTTTCTTT.

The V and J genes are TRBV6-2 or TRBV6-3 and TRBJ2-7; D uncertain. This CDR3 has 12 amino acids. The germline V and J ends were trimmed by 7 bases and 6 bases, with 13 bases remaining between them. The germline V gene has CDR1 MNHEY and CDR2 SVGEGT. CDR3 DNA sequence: TGTGCCAGCACAACGTTCTCGGCCGAGCAGTACTTC. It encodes CASTTFSAEQYF.

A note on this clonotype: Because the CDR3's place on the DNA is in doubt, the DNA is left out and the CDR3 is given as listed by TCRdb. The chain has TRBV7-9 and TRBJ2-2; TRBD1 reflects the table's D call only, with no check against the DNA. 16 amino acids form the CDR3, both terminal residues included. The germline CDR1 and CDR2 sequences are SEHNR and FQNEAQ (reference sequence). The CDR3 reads CASSSGGGGTGELFFF.

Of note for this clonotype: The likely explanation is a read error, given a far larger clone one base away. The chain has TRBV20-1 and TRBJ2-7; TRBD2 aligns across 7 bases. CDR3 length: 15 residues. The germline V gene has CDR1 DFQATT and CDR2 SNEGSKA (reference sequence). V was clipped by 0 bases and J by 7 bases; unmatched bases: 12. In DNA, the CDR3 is TGCAGTGCTAGAGATCTCGGGGGGTCCTACAATGAGCAGTACTTC. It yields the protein CSARDLGGSYNEQYF.

The CDR3 nucleotides read TGTGCCAGCAGCTTGGCCCTGGACAGGGGTAACTACGAGCAGTACTTC. The encoded protein is CASSLALDRGNYEQYF. The chain links TRBV5-4 to TRBJ2-7, with TRBD1 identical over 9 bases. The CDR3 consists of 16 residues. Germline V gene sequence: CDR1 SGHNT, CDR2 YYREEE (reference sequence). Unmatched junction bases numbered 7, after V lost 0 bases and J lost 3 bases.

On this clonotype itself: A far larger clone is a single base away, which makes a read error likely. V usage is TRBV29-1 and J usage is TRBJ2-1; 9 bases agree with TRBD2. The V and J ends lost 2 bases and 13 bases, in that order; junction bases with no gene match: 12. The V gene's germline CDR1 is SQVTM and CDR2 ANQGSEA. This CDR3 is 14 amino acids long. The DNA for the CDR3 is TGCAGCGTTGAATGGCGGGAGGGCCAAGAGACCCAGTTCTTC. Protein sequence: CSVEWREGQETQFF.

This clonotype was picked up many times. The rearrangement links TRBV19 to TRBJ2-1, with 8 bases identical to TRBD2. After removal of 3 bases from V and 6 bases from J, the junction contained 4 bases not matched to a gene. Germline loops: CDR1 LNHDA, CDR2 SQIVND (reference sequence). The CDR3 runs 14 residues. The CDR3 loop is CASSIGLAGNEQFF. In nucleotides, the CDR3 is TGTGCCAGTAGTATTGGGCTAGCGGGCAATGAGCAGTTCTTC.

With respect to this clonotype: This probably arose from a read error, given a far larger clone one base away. The CDR3 region is CASSPPMGQGTNEQYF. The DNA for the CDR3 is TGTGCCAGCTCACCACCGATGGGGCAGGGGACTAATGAGCAGTACTTC. This chain links TRBV18 with TRBJ2-7, with D maybe TRBD2 (7 bases). CDR3 length: 16 residues. The V gene's germline CDR1 is KGHSH and CDR2 LQKENI. Trimming cost V 0 bases and J 7 bases, with 19 bases left between them.